Presented here are 2 T cell receptor beta chains from one specimen sequenced in a study of OX40 agonist ivuxolimab in advanced cancers. Assay: immunoSEQ multiplex PCR; the TCRdb copy retains only in-frame clones and omits some. The sample lists tens of thousands of clones, 80% to 90% occurring once. The sample was CD4+ or CD8+ T cells sorted from blood, taken in a trial of the OX40 agonist ivuxolimab. Every receptor here comes from an adult with an advanced solid tumor such as melanoma, head and neck, liver or kidney cancer.

The chain couples TRBV28 to TRBJ1-1, with 7 bases fitting TRBD1. Germline V lookup: CDR1 MDHEN, CDR2 SYDVKM. Germline trimming cut 4 bases from V and 4 bases from J; bases unmatched to any gene: 6. This CDR3 is 14 amino acids long. The CDR3 reads CASSSRGRLTEAFF. The CDR3 region has the DNA TGTGCCAGCAGTTCTAGGGGGCGTCTCACTGAAGCTTTCTTT. Combining the CDR3 with reference TRBV28 and TRBJ1-1 gives the whole variable domain DVKVTQSSRYLVKRTGEKVFLECVQDMDHENMFWYRQDPGLGLRLIYFSYDVKMKEKGDIPEGYSVSREKKERFSLILESASTNQTSMYLCASSSRGRLTEAFFGQGTRLTVV.

The chain employs TRBV18 and TRBJ1-2; tentative D call: TRBD1 (6 bases). Germline CDR1 and CDR2: KGHSH and LQKENI. The length of the CDR3 is 15 residues. Trimming pared 2 bases from V and 5 bases from J, leaving 15 bases between. CDR3 amino acids: CASSPDRQESYGYTF. CDR3 DNA sequence: TGTGCCAGCTCACCAGATAGACAGGAGTCATATGGCTACACCTTC.